Listed here are 22 T cell receptor beta chains from one sample, sequenced in a study of blood T cell repertoires in COVID-19. The data were produced by immunoSEQ multiplex PCR, yet TCRdb's version contains in-frame clones alone and is incomplete. Among 240,000 or so clones listed, roughly 90% were seen once. Sequenced input: peripheral blood. The receptor source for this set is a man aged 60 to 69 with acute or convalescent COVID-19.

This clone was found once. The V gene is TRBV6-6, the J gene TRBJ1-2; 10 positions match TRBD1. The junction had 4 bases not matched to a gene; V was cut back by 0 bases and J by 3 bases. Germline assignment: CDR1 MNHNY and CDR2 SVGAGI (reference sequence). CDR3 size: 16 residues. This CDR3 is CASSYSGTGDDYGYTF. The CDR3 DNA follows: TGTGCCAGCAGTTACTCGGGGACAGGGGATGACTATGGCTACACCTTC.

This chain joins TRBV28 and TRBJ1-5; 9 bases are a match to TRBD1. CDR1 is MDHEN and CDR2 is SYDVKM in the germline V gene. Losses at the gene ends were 7 bases for V and 4 bases for J; bases not matched to a gene: 8. The CDR3 length is 15 residues. The CDR3 here is CASIRQGVRNQPQHF. The DNA of the CDR3 is TGTGCCAGCATCCGACAGGGGGTAAGGAATCAGCCCCAGCATTTT.

V is TRBV5-5 and J is TRBJ2-1; 8 bases align to TRBD2. The CDR3 runs 15 residues. The V gene end was trimmed by 3 bases and the J gene end by 8 bases; junction bases not matched to a gene: 10. Per the germline V gene, CDR1 is SGHKS and CDR2 is YYEKEE (reference sequence). The CDR3 sequence: CASSSGGRLPHEQFF. CDR3 bases: TGTGCCAGCAGCTCCGGCGGGAGGCTCCCCCATGAGCAGTTCTTC.

The chain joins TRBV19 to TRBJ1-1; 7 nucleotides align to TRBD1. Trimming took 3 bases from V and 6 from J; bases not matched to a gene: 10. This CDR3 has 15 amino acids. Germline V gene lookup returns CDR1 LNHDA and CDR2 SQIVND (reference sequence). CDR3 amino acids: CASSIGGGEGPEAFF. In DNA, the CDR3 is TGTGCCAGTAGTATCGGAGGGGGCGAGGGTCCTGAAGCTTTCTTT.

The DNA of the CDR3 is TGTGCCATCAGTACAGGGGAGGATGGCTACACCTTC. Translating gives CAISTGEDGYTF. The V gene is TRBV10-3, the J gene TRBJ1-2, with 7 bases aligning to TRBD1. The CDR3 is 12 amino acids. Germline V lookup: CDR1 ENHRY, CDR2 SYGVKD. The V and J ends lost 5 bases and 6 bases, in that order; junction bases with no gene match: 3.

The rearrangement links TRBV6-5 to TRBJ2-5; 7 nucleotides line up with TRBD2. The CDR3 length is 15 residues. J gave up 1 base and V 6 bases, and 8 bases lay outside the gene matches. Germline V CDR1 and CDR2: MNHEY, SVGAGI. CDR3 region: CASSYPTSPQETQYF. For the CDR3, the DNA is TGTGCCAGCAGCTATCCGACTAGCCCCCAAGAGACCCAGTACTTC.

On this clone: Distinct nucleotide sequences in the sample also encode this CDR3. V usage is TRBV12-3 or TRBV12-4 and J usage is TRBJ2-3; D is ambiguous. This CDR3 spans 11 amino acids. V was shortened by 5 bases and J by 8 bases, with 8 bases between the two germline ends. CDR3 sequence reads: CASSLTGTQYF. The DNA for the CDR3 is TGTGCCAGCAGTCTGACGGGTACGCAGTATTTT.

The chain uses TRBV12-3 or TRBV12-4 and TRBJ2-7, with 7 bases aligning to TRBD1. CDR3 size: 13 residues. The ends lost 4 bases at V and 3 bases at J; junction bases unmatched: 3. The CDR3 sequence is CASSWGQSYEQYF. The CDR3 bases are TGTGCCAGCAGTTGGGGACAGAGCTACGAGCAGTACTTC.

The chain links TRBV19 to TRBJ1-1; tentative D call: TRBD1 (5 bases). The germline V gene encodes CDR1 LNHDA and CDR2 SQIVND (reference sequence). V lost 5 bases, J lost 1 base, and 8 bases lay in between. The CDR3 is 13 amino acids. CDR3 region: CASSGQTNTEAFF. CDR3 in DNA: TGTGCCAGTAGTGGACAAACGAACACTGAAGCTTTCTTT.

This chain joins TRBV11-3 and TRBJ2-5; 15 nucleotides agree with TRBD2. Germline CDR1 and CDR2: SGHNT and YENEEA. This CDR3 is 17 amino acids long. With V trimmed by 4 bases and J by 7 bases, 10 bases remained unmatched. DNA of the CDR3: TGTGCCAGCAGCTCGGGACTAGCGGGAGGACGCGTTTCGACCCAGTACTTC. It translates to CASSSGLAGGRVSTQYF.

CDR3 DNA: TGCAGCGTTGGGGGAGGAGGGATCCACGAGCAGTACTTC. This encodes CSVGGGGIHEQYF. The chain uses TRBV29-1 and TRBJ2-7, with D perhaps matching TRBD2 (6 bases). This CDR3 comprises 13 residues. Germline lookup yields CDR1 SQVTM and CDR2 ANQGSEA. V lost 4 bases, J lost 5 bases, and 15 bases lay in between.

The chain joins TRBV9 to TRBJ2-3; weak D call: TRBD2 (6 bases). The ends were cut back, 4 bases at V and 2 bases at J, with 14 bases in the middle. The CDR3 contains 15 residues. Germline lookup yields CDR1 SGDLS and CDR2 YYNGEE. This CDR3 reads CASSSGGKSTDTQYF. In DNA form, the CDR3 reads TGTGCCAGCAGCTCTGGGGGGAAATCCACAGATACGCAGTATTTT.

The CDR3 region has the DNA TGTGCCAGCAGTTGGGCTCAAAAAGAGACCCAGTACTTC. Protein product: CASSWAQKETQYF. This rearrangement joins TRBV2 to TRBJ2-5; D not resolved. This CDR3 comprises 13 residues. Trimming left V 5 bases short and J 3 bases short, with 10 bases between. In germline, CDR1 is SNHLY, CDR2 FYNNEI. The full variable domain, rest sourced from reference TRBV2 and TRBJ2-5, is EPEVTQTPSHQVTQMGQEVILRCVPISNHLYFYWYRQILGQKVEFLVSFYNNEISEKSEIFDDQFSVERPDGSNFTLKIRSTKLEDSAMYFCASSWAQKETQYFGPGTRLLVL.

V and J are TRBV5-1 and TRBJ2-1, with 7 bases that match TRBD2. Germline lookup yields CDR1 SGHRS and CDR2 YFSETQ. Germline trimming cut 1 base from V and 5 bases from J; bases unmatched to any gene: 6. This CDR3 spans 15 amino acids. The CDR3 DNA reads TGCGCCAGCAGCTTGCGTCCTAGCGGCAACAATGAGCAGTTCTTC. Its protein product is CASSLRPSGNNEQFF. The full variable domain, in which reference TRBV5-1 and TRBJ2-1 provide the parts outside the CDR3, is KAGVTQTPRYLIKTRGQQVTLSCSPISGHRSVSWYQQTPGQGLQFLFEYFSETQRNKGNFPGRFSGRQFSNSRSEMNVSTLELGDSALYLCASSLRPSGNNEQFFGPGTRLTVL.

The chain uses TRBV18 and TRBJ2-1; the D is unclear. Trimming cost V 2 bases and J 0 bases, with 8 bases left between them. The V gene's germline CDR1 is KGHSH and CDR2 LQKENI. The CDR3 has 15 residues. The CDR3 here is CASSPAPSSYNEQFF. Here the CDR3 DNA reads TGTGCCAGCTCACCAGCCCCTAGCTCCTACAATGAGCAGTTCTTC.

This rearrangement joins TRBV6-5 to TRBJ2-7; TRBD2 might be the D (5 bases). Germline V lookup: CDR1 MNHEY, CDR2 SVGAGI. CDR3 length: 14 amino acids. V was clipped by 2 bases and J by 0 bases, with 8 bases between them. CDR3 sequence: CASSYNGDSYEQYF. As DNA, the CDR3 is TGTGCCAGCAGTTACAACGGGGACTCCTACGAGCAGTACTTC.

CDR3 sequence: CASSLRQDGTNEKLFF. The DNA of the CDR3 is TGTGCCAGCTCACTCAGACAGGACGGGACTAATGAAAAACTGTTTTTT. This chain joins TRBV18 and TRBJ1-4, with D perhaps TRBD1 (6 bases). Germline V lookup: CDR1 KGHSH, CDR2 LQKENI. The CDR3 has 16 residues. Trimming shortened V by 4 bases and J by 2 bases, and 14 bases separated the two germline ends.

This clone was picked up one time. The chain recombines TRBV21-1 with TRBJ1-5. TRBV21-1 is labeled a pseudogene. This CDR3 is 13 amino acids long. The CDR3 protein is CASTVGGGQPQHF. DNA of the CDR3: TGTGCCAGCACCGTTGGGGGAGGGCAGCCCCAGCATTTT.

The chain joins TRBV5-6 to TRBJ2-5; maybe TRBD1 (5 bases). Between the trimmed V and J ends, which lost 0 bases and 0 bases, there was a span of 12 bases. CDR1 is SGHDT, CDR2 YYEEEE, per germline. The CDR3 runs to 16 residues. As DNA, the CDR3 is TGTGCCAGCAGCTTGGCAAGGACAAAGTACCAAGAGACCCAGTACTTC. It is translated as CASSLARTKYQETQYF.

The J gene is TRBJ2-1, the V gene TRBV13; TRBD1 agrees at 7 bases. J gave up 3 bases and V 1 base, and 6 bases lay outside the gene matches. This CDR3 is 16 amino acids long. Germline CDR1 PRHDT, CDR2 FYEKMQ (reference sequence). The CDR3 DNA sequence: TGTGCCAGCAGCTTAGAGAGGACAGGAGACTACAATGAGCAGTTCTTC. This encodes CASSLERTGDYNEQFF.

The rearrangement links TRBV21-1 to TRBJ2-1; the listed D gene, TRBD2, was not tested against the DNA. TRBV21-1 is tagged as a pseudogene. The CDR3 extends over 15 amino acids. CDR3 in amino acids: CASSKAGAGRDEQFF. The CDR3 DNA reads TGTGCCAGCAGCAAAGCTGGAGCGGGGAGGGATGAGCAGTTCTTC.

The V call is TRBV11-2, the J call TRBJ1-2; a possible D gene is TRBD1 (6 bases). The V gene lost 2 bases and the J gene lost 2 bases, with 9 bases spanning the gap. The CDR3 has 14 residues. The germline V gene encodes CDR1 SGHAT and CDR2 FQNNGV. Here the CDR3 reads CASSLLQGNYGYTF. CDR3 nucleotides: TGTGCCAGCAGCTTATTACAGGGAAACTATGGCTACACCTTC.